These T cell receptor beta chains were read from a single sample in a study of blood T cell repertoires in COVID-19. The data were produced by immunoSEQ multiplex PCR, yet TCRdb's version contains in-frame clones alone and is incomplete. Of 220,000 or so clones in the sample, about 88% were seen once. What was sequenced was peripheral blood. The receptors come from a woman aged 50 to 65 with COVID-19, enrolled during active disease. Both conserved end residues are part of each CDR3. The D gene is left open where the match is weak. Clone size, where shown, is once, few, many, or a class for clones that have expanded.

j_call d_call clone_size v_call cdr3_nt cdr3_aa
TRBJ2-2 TRBD2 - TRBV27 TGTGCCAGCAGTTTCGGACTAGCGGGAGCGAACACCGGGGAGCTGTTTTTT CASSFGLAGANTGELFF
TRBJ2-7 TRBD1 once TRBV19 TGTGCCAGTTCATTCGCAGGACAGGGTTCCTACGAGCAGTACTTC CASSFAGQGSYEQYF
TRBJ2-7 TRBD1 - TRBV6-2/TRBV6-3 TGTGCCAGCAGTTACCCTACGGGACAGGGAATGATAAGGACCTACGAGCAGTACTTC CASSYPTGQGMIRTYEQYF
TRBJ2-3 - - TRBV5-1 TGCGCCAGCAGCCCCTTGGACACTAGCACAGATACGCAGTATTTT CASSPLDTSTDTQYF
TRBJ2-1 - - TRBV7-9 TGTGCCAGCAGCTTAGAAGAGGAGCAGTTCTTC CASSLEEEQFF
TRBJ2-1 TRBD2 - TRBV13 TGTGCCAGCAGCCGGGGACTAGCGGGGGGCAATGAGCAGTTCTTC CASSRGLAGGNEQFF
TRBJ1-3 - - TRBV7-6 TGTGCCAGCAGCTTACAGGGGTCCGGAAACACCATATATTTT CASSLQGSGNTIYF
TRBJ1-2 - - TRBV7-2 TGTGCCAGCAGCCCCCGGACAGATGGCTACACCTTC CASSPRTDGYTF
TRBJ2-2 TRBD1 - TRBV28 TGTGCCAGCAGTGTCCGAGGACCGACAGGGAGTACCGGGGAGCTGTTTTTT CASSVRGPTGSTGELFF
TRBJ2-3 TRBD2 - TRBV9 TGTGCCAGCAGCGTAGTCAGCGGGGGGACAGATACGCAGTATTTT CASSVVSGGTDTQYF
TRBJ2-6 - - TRBV4-3 TGCGCCAGCAGCCAAGACAGGTCCCCTGGGGCCAACGTCCTGACTTTC CASSQDRSPGANVLTF
TRBJ2-2 - - TRBV28 TGTGCCAGCAGTTTGACTGGGAGGAACACCGGGGAGCTGTTTTTT CASSLTGRNTGELFF
TRBJ2-7 TRBD2 - TRBV6-1 TGTGCCAGCAGTGATAACTTAGCGGGGGTGACCTACGAGCAGTACTTC CASSDNLAGVTYEQYF
TRBJ2-3 - - TRBV6-5 TGTGCCAGCAGTTCCGGGGTAGGGTTTTCAGATACGCAGTATTTT CASSSGVGFSDTQYF
TRBJ2-3 TRBD2 - TRBV6-2/TRBV6-3 TGTGCCAGCAGTTACTCCGCCGTCAGCGGGGGGGCGACAGATACGCAGTATTTT CASSYSAVSGGATDTQYF
TRBJ2-6 TRBD2 once TRBV7-8 TGTGCCAGCAGCCGTACGGTCGCCGGGGGGGCTGGGGCCAACGTCCTGACTTTC CASSRTVAGGAGANVLTF
TRBJ2-1 - - TRBV19 TGTGCCAGTAGTAAAAGCGGCCTAAGCTCCTACAATGAGCAGTTCTTC CASSKSGLSSYNEQFF
TRBJ2-1 TRBD1 few TRBV5-1 TGCGCCAGCAGCTCGGGACAGATCTCCTACAATGAGCAGTTCTTC CASSSGQISYNEQFF
TRBJ1-2 - - TRBV7-6 TGTGCCAGCAGCTTTGACGACAGGCAGAACTATGGCTACACCTTC CASSFDDRQNYGYTF
TRBJ2-2 TRBD2 - TRBV7-8 TGTGCCAGCAGCTCCCGCGCGGGACTAGCGGGGGTTGGGGAGCTGTTTTTT CASSSRAGLAGVGELFF
TRBJ2-2 - once TRBV4-1 TGCGCCAGCAGCCAACTCCTGCGTGCGGGCGGGGAGCTGTTTTTT CASSQLLRAGGELFF
TRBJ1-2 TRBD1 - TRBV27 TGTGCCAGCAGTTTATCGATTTGGACAGGGGAAAATGGCTACACCTTC CASSLSIWTGENGYTF
TRBJ2-3 TRBD1 - TRBV6-2/TRBV6-3 TGTGCCAGTAACCCTGACAGGGTAGCAGATACGCAGTATTTT CASNPDRVADTQYF
TRBJ1-1 - - TRBV19 TGTGCCAGTAGTATATCGGGGTTTAACACTGAAGCTTTCTTT CASSISGFNTEAFF
TRBJ1-6 TRBD1 - TRBV10-3 TGTGCCATCAGTGAGATCGGACAGGGTAATTCACCCCTCCACTTT CAISEIGQGNSPLHF
TRBJ1-1 - - TRBV12-3/TRBV12-4 TGTGCCAGCAGCTCGGTGGGCAACACTGAAGCTTTCTTT CASSSVGNTEAFF
TRBJ1-2 - - TRBV27 TGTGCCAGCAGTCCCTTGAGGGGGGGGGCTAACTATGGCTACACCTTC CASSPLRGGANYGYTF